These T cell receptor beta chains were read from a single sample in a study of T cell repertoires in cytomegalovirus infection. TCRdb reprocessed the reads via MiXCR and lists one record per CDR3 protein. This repertoire shows about 260,000 distinct CDR3 sequences, about an eighth found once; its top ten account for roughly 8.7%. Sequencing was carried out using PBMCs. The receptors were sampled from a human donor in good health (CMV status not recorded). Some clones in this sample may be carry-over from other donors' samples. Each CDR3 is given with its conserved first and last residue. Fields, in order: V gene, clone size, D gene, J gene, CDR3 DNA, CDR3 protein. D genes are given only for firm matches. Rows give clone size only sometimes, using once, few, many, or a class for an expanded clone.

V gene: TRBV28; clone size: many; D gene: NA; J gene: TRBJ1-1; CDR3 DNA: TGTGCCAGCAGTGGCCCTCGGGGGGCGCGGAACACTGAAGCTTTCTTT; CDR3 protein: CASSGPRGARNTEAFF
V gene: TRBV25-1; clone size: NA; D gene: TRBD1; J gene: TRBJ2-5; CDR3 DNA: TGTGCCAGCAGTCTGCGGGCAGCGAGGACAGGGGGGCAGACCCAGTACTTC; CDR3 protein: CASSLRAARTGGQTQYF
V gene: TRBV7-9; clone size: NA; D gene: NA; J gene: TRBJ2-2; CDR3 DNA: TGTGCCAGCAGCCTATGGGACGGGGAGCTGTTTTTT; CDR3 protein: CASSLWDGELFF
V gene: TRBV20-1; clone size: NA; D gene: NA; J gene: TRBJ1-6; CDR3 DNA: TGCAGTGCTAGAGTTGGGGCAGGCTCGACGTATAATTCACCCCTCCACTTT; CDR3 protein: CSARVGAGSTYNSPLHF
V gene: TRBV12-5; clone size: many; D gene: TRBD1; J gene: TRBJ1-5; CDR3 DNA: TGTGCTAGTGGTCTTGGGACAGCAGGTGGAACCCAGCATTTT; CDR3 protein: CASGLGTAGGTQHF
V gene: TRBV6-5; clone size: NA; D gene: NA; J gene: TRBJ2-3; CDR3 DNA: TGTGCCAGCAGTTACTCTGAGGCTTCTAGCACAGATACGCAGTATTTT; CDR3 protein: CASSYSEASSTDTQYF
V gene: TRBV11-2; clone size: few; D gene: NA; J gene: TRBJ2-2; CDR3 DNA: TGTGCCTGCCGGAAGATCGGAATCGGGGAGCTGTTTTTT; CDR3 protein: CACRKIGIGELFF
V gene: TRBV7-9; clone size: few; D gene: TRBD2; J gene: TRBJ2-5; CDR3 DNA: TGTGCCAGCAGCCTCAGTCCGGGACTAGCGGGAAGAGAGACCCAGTACTTC; CDR3 protein: CASSLSPGLAGRETQYF
V gene: TRBV2; clone size: few; D gene: TRBD1; J gene: TRBJ1-2; CDR3 DNA: TGTGCCAGCTGGGCGAGCCAGGGACAGACGGGTGGCTACACCTTC; CDR3 protein: CASWASQGQTGGYTF
V gene: TRBV2; clone size: NA; D gene: NA; J gene: TRBJ2-3; CDR3 DNA: TGTGCCAGCAGTGGACTAGGGAACACAGATACGCAGTATTTT; CDR3 protein: CASSGLGNTDTQYF
V gene: TRBV25-1; clone size: many; D gene: NA; J gene: TRBJ2-7; CDR3 DNA: TGTGCCAGCAGTGTGCATAATTCCTACGAGCAGTACTTC; CDR3 protein: CASSVHNSYEQYF
V gene: TRBV27; clone size: few; D gene: TRBD1; J gene: TRBJ2-3; CDR3 DNA: TGTGCCAGCAGTTTATCCGTGGGACAGGAGGATTATTTT; CDR3 protein: CASSLSVGQEDYF
V gene: TRBV2; clone size: NA; D gene: NA; J gene: TRBJ1-4; CDR3 DNA: TGTGCCAGCAGTGAAGCGGGTCGGGGTGGCGAAAAACTGTTTTTT; CDR3 protein: CASSEAGRGGEKLFF
V gene: TRBV15; clone size: NA; D gene: NA; J gene: TRBJ1-2; CDR3 DNA: TGTGCCACCAGCAGAAGGGCGGTCTATGGCTACACCTTC; CDR3 protein: CATSRRAVYGYTF
V gene: TRBV20-1; clone size: few; D gene: NA; J gene: TRBJ2-1; CDR3 DNA: TGCAGCAGCACAGGACAAATTGTTGGCGGTGAGCAGTTCTTC; CDR3 protein: CSSTGQIVGGEQFF